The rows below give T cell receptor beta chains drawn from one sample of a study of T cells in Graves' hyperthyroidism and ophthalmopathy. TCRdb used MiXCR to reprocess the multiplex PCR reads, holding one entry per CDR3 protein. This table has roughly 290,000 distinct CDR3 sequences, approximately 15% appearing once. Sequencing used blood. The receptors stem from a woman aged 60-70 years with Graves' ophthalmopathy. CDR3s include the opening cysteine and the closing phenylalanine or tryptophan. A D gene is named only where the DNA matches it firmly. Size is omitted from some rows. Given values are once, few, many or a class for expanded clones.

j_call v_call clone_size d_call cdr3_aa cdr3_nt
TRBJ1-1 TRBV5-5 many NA CASSLFQGSTEAFF TGTGCCAGCAGCTTGTTTCAGGGAAGCACTGAAGCTTTCTTT
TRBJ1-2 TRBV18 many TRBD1 CASSRAGTEAGNGYTF TGTGCCAGCTCCCGCGCAGGGACAGAGGCGGGAAATGGCTACACCTTC
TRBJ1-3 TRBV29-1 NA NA CSVEVSGPELNSGNTIYF TGCAGCGTTGAAGTGTCGGGCCCCGAACTTAACTCTGGAAACACCATATATTTT
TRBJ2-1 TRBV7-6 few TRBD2 CASSLGRTSGHNEQFF TGTGCCAGCAGCTTAGGGCGGACTAGCGGCCACAATGAGCAGTTCTTC
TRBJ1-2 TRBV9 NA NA CASSVGGGLYGYTF TGTGCCAGCAGCGTAGGAGGGGGTCTTTATGGCTACACCTTC
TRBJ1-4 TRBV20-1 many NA CSARVASNEKLFF TGCAGTGCTAGAGTAGCGTCTAATGAAAAACTGTTTTTT
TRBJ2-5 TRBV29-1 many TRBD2 CSVGLARETQYF TGCAGCGTCGGACTAGCAAGAGAGACCCAGTACTTC
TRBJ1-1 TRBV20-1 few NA CSARDTGTTEAFF TGCAGTGCTAGAGATACAGGGACCACTGAAGCTTTCTTT
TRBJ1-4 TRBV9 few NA CASSVDGVNEKLFF TGTGCCAGCAGCGTGGACGGGGTTAATGAAAAACTGTTTTTT
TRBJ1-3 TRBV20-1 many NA CSARDRSRAGNTIYF TGCAGTGCTAGAGATCGGAGCAGGGCGGGAAACACCATATATTTT
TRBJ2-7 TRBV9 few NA CASSSDFTYEQYF TGTGCCAGCAGCTCGGACTTCACCTACGAGCAGTACTTC
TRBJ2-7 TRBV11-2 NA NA CASSLVEFGEQYF TGTGCCAGCAGCTTAGTAGAATTTGGAGAGCAGTACTTC
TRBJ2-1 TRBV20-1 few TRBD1 CSARYKGTGMHEQFF TGCAGTGCTCGCTATAAAGGGACAGGGATGCATGAGCAGTTCTTC
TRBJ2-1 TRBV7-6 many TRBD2 CASSARTSGRDEQFF TGTGCCAGCAGCGCCCGGACTAGCGGGAGAGATGAGCAGTTCTTC
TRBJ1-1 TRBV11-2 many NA CASSQGYTEAFF TGTGCCAGCAGCCAAGGGTACACTGAAGCTTTCTTT
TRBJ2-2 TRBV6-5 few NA CASSYSFWAGELFF TGTGCCAGCAGTTACTCGTTTTGGGCCGGGGAGCTGTTTTTT
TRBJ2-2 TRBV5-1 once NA CASGDLSGAGGELFF TGCGCCAGCGGCGACCTGTCCGGGGCAGGCGGGGAGCTGTTTTTT
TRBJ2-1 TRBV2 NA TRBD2 CARREAPANEQFF TGTGCCAGACGGGAGGCCCCCGCCAATGAGCAGTTCTTC
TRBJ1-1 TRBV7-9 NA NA CASSLAVGMNTEAFF TGTGCCAGCAGCTTAGCGGTAGGGATGAACACTGAAGCTTTCTTT
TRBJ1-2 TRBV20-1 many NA CSARIDGAYGYTF TGCAGTGCTAGAATAGACGGGGCCTATGGCTACACCTTC
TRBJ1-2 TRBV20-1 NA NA CSASTGDNYGYTF TGCAGTGCATCGACAGGAGATAACTATGGCTACACCTTC
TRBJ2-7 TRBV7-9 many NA CASSFAGGGTYEQYF TGTGCCAGCAGCTTTGCTGGAGGGGGCACCTACGAGCAGTACTTC
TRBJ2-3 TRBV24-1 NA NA CATSDWGRSDTQYF TGTGCCACCAGTGATTGGGGACGGTCAGATACGCAGTATTTT
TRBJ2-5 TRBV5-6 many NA CASSGGPQETQYF TGTGCCAGCAGCGGGGGTCCTCAAGAGACCCAGTACTTC
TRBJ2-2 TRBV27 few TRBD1 CASTRTGGSVTGELFF TGTGCCAGCACCAGGACAGGGGGCTCGGTTACGGGGGAGCTGTTTTTT
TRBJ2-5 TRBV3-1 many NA CACRAGRGETQYF TGTGCCTGCCGTGCTGGGCGAGGGGAGACCCAGTACTTC